Below are 15 T cell receptor beta chains sequenced from a single sample in a study of CD8 T cells in acute hepatitis C reinfection (dated by TCRdb to the early 2020s). The library came from the immunoSEQ multiplex PCR assay. In TCRdb, the immuneACCESS table is reduced to in-frame sequences with V and J assigned. These tables do not hold every clone; where another copy was compared, an unresolved V gene accounts for under half, and the others remain unexplained. Present in this sample are 30,000 to 45,000 clones, over 75% of which were seen just once. In total, the top ten clones hold roughly 11% of the sample. In the paper's terms, the time point label means: naive CD8 control sorted from an acute-time-point sample. The sample comprised naive CD8+ T cells from PBMCs. Interpreted using the paper, the cell subset or site label stands for: sorted total naive CD45RO-negative CD8+ T cells. The receptors here all came from a woman aged 18-29 years who spontaneously cleared hepatitis C infection.

The chain joins TRBV7-8 to TRBJ1-2; 10 nucleotides agree with TRBD1. Germline loops: CDR1 SGHVS, CDR2 FQNEAQ. V lost 5 bases to trimming and J lost 5 bases; unmatched junction nucleotides: 2. The length of the CDR3 is 13 residues. CDR3 sequence reads: CASSPGQGYGYTF. In nucleotides, the CDR3 is TGTGCCAGCAGCCCGGGACAGGGGTATGGCTACACCTTC.

This chain uses TRBV19 with TRBJ2-2; 8 bases agree with TRBD1. The CDR3 loop spans 17 amino acids. Germline CDR1 reads LNHDA; CDR2 reads SQIVND (reference sequence). The trim removed 1 base at V and 5 bases at J, leaving 9 bases unmatched. CDR3 amino acids: CASSIATGQVKTGELFF. The CDR3 nucleotides read TGTGCCAGTAGTATAGCAACGGGACAGGTCAAGACCGGGGAGCTGTTTTTT.

The V call is TRBV2, the J call TRBJ2-3; TRBD2 matches at 7 bases. CDR1 is SNHLY and CDR2 is FYNNEI in the germline V gene. CDR3 length equals 13 residues. The ends lost 10 bases at V and 1 base at J; junction bases unmatched: 5. Here the CDR3 reads CATLRGGTDTQYF. The CDR3 DNA follows: TGTGCCACCCTCCGGGGGGGCACAGATACGCAGTATTTT. The variable domain in full, with the rest retrieved from reference TRBV2 and TRBJ2-3, is EPEVTQTPSHQVTQMGQEVILRCVPISNHLYFYWYRQILGQKVEFLVSFYNNEISEKSEIFDDQFSVERPDGSNFTLKIRSTKLEDSAMYFCATLRGGTDTQYFGPGTRLTVL.

The genes are TRBV19 and TRBJ2-1; D not resolved. Trimming took off 7 bases at V and 5 bases at J, with 15 bases between the two ends. The germline V gene has CDR1 LNHDA and CDR2 SQIVND (reference sequence). The CDR3 is made up of 14 amino acids. CDR3 bases: TGTGCCAGTACGGTTGGGTTGGGCAACAATGAGCAGTTCTTC. This sequence encodes CASTVGLGNNEQFF. The full variable domain, with the rest looked up from reference TRBV19 and TRBJ2-1, is DGGITQSPKYLFRKEGQNVTLSCEQNLNHDAMYWYRQDPGQGLRLIYYSQIVNDFQKGDIAEGYSVSREKKESFPLTVTSAQKNPTAFYLCASTVGLGNNEQFFGPGTRLTVL.

V usage is TRBV7-9 and J usage is TRBJ1-2; TRBD1 matches 7 bases. Per the germline V gene, CDR1 is SEHNR and CDR2 is FQNEAQ (reference sequence). With 4 bases clipped from V and 0 bases from J, the junction kept 5 bases outside the gene matches. This CDR3 is 15 amino acids long. CDR3 nucleotides: TGTGCCAGCAGCTCCCGACAGGGACCTAACTATGGCTACACCTTC. Its protein is CASSSRQGPNYGYTF.

This chain joins TRBV6-1 and TRBJ2-7, with 9 bases matching TRBD2. The CDR3 totals 16 residues. V shed 4 bases, J shed 0 bases, and the junction held 7 bases outside the gene matches. Germline CDR1 is MNHNS and CDR2 is SASEGT. CDR3 in amino acids: CASSATSGPTSYEQYF. As DNA, the CDR3 is TGTGCCAGCAGTGCGACTAGCGGACCTACCTCCTACGAGCAGTACTTC.

The chain recombines TRBV7-8 with TRBJ2-3, with 7 bases lining up with TRBD2. Trimming removed 3 bases from V and 1 base from J; junction bases left unmatched: 13. Germline CDR1 reads SGHVS; CDR2 reads FQNEAQ. The CDR3 is 18 amino acids. The CDR3 region is CASSFVAGQAIGTDTQYF. The CDR3 region has the DNA TGTGCCAGCAGCTTCGTAGCGGGTCAAGCCATAGGCACAGATACGCAGTATTTT.

DNA for the CDR3: TGCGCCAGCAGCAATTCCCCCCTAGCGGGAGGGGGAACCGGGGAGCTGTTTTTT. Translating gives CASSNSPLAGGGTGELFF. This chain joins TRBV10-1 and TRBJ2-2, with 12 bases identical to TRBD2. The V gene's germline CDR1 is WNHNN and CDR2 SYGVQD (reference sequence). Trimming removed 6 bases from V and 5 bases from J; junction bases left unmatched: 13. The CDR3 loop spans 18 amino acids.

The chain carries TRBV6-1 and TRBJ2-3, with 7 bases identical to TRBD1. Germline V lookup: CDR1 MNHNS, CDR2 SASEGT. The CDR3 sequence is 15 residues long. The V and J ends lost 3 bases and 3 bases, in that order; junction bases with no gene match: 6. CDR3 bases: TGTGCCAGCAGTGATGAGGGGGCGAGTACAGATACGCAGTATTTT. This gives the protein CASSDEGASTDTQYF.

This clone was observed a few times. The gene calls are TRBV5-1 and TRBJ2-5; D possibly corresponds to TRBD2 (5 bases). V gave up 5 bases and J gave up 2 bases, with 10 bases separating them. CDR3 length: 13 residues. CDR1 SGHRS and CDR2 YFSETQ come from the germline V gene. The CDR3 spells CASRNREQETQYF. Here the CDR3 DNA reads TGCGCCAGCAGGAATAGGGAGCAAGAGACCCAGTACTTC.

V and J are TRBV6-1 and TRBJ2-1; 7 bases map to TRBD2. V shed 2 bases and J 8 bases; nucleotides not matched to a gene: 15. CDR1 and CDR2 (germline): MNHNS, SASEGT. This CDR3 contains 17 residues. The CDR3 DNA follows: TGTGCCAGCAGTGAATTTTGGACTAGTTACAAGCCGGATGAGCAGTTCTTC. This sequence encodes CASSEFWTSYKPDEQFF.

The sample holds one count of this clone. V and J are TRBV6-5 and TRBJ2-1; no clear D gene. This CDR3 region has 15 residues. V shed 7 bases and J shed 0 bases, with 13 bases lying between them. The germline gives CDR1 MNHEY, CDR2 SVGAGI. CDR3 in DNA: TGTGCCAGCAAAACCTGGGCGAGCTCCTACAATGAGCAGTTCTTC. Translation gives CASKTWASSYNEQFF.

This clone was seen a single time. The J gene is TRBJ2-1, the V gene TRBV2; 10 nucleotides agree with TRBD2. V was clipped by 10 bases and J by 10 bases; unmatched bases: 22. The CDR3 is 17 residues long. The germline V gene has CDR1 SNHLY and CDR2 FYNNEI. The CDR3 nucleotides are TGTGCCATCCAGTCCCACAAAGCGGGAGGGTCACGGTTAGAGCAGTTCTTC. This translates into CAIQSHKAGGSRLEQFF.

This chain joins TRBV4-1 and TRBJ2-7; a weak D match, TRBD2 (5 bases). The CDR3 runs to 13 residues. The germline V and J ends were trimmed by 4 bases and 1 base, with 8 bases remaining between them. Germline V CDR1 and CDR2: MGHRA, YSYEKL. CDR3 DNA sequence: TGCGCCAGCAGCCTGAGCGGTTCCTACGAGCAGTACTTC. It is translated as CASSLSGSYEQYF.

V gene TRBV9 combines with J gene TRBJ2-2, with D perhaps matching TRBD2 (5 bases). Germline V gives CDR1 SGDLS, CDR2 YYNGEE. V was trimmed by 8 bases and J by 4 bases, leaving 9 bases between them. The CDR3 has 12 amino acids. The CDR3 here is CASRAGTGELFF. The CDR3 region has the DNA TGTGCCAGTAGGGCGGGCACCGGGGAGCTGTTTTTT.